This T cell receptor (beta chain) was sequenced during a study of blood T cell repertoires in COVID-19. Study as a whole: The United States, Italy and Spain provided the acute and convalescent COVID-19 samples. The cDNA or gDNA used as material had been derived from T cells, B-cell-depleted T cells, or PBMCs.

Original analysis: By means of reference gene primer amplification, nucleated cell counts were estimated. Assay: immunoSEQ multiplex PCR; the TCRdb copy retains only in-frame clones and omits some. D and trimming were read from the DNA, whereas the V and J calls and clone size are those reported in that table. The table shows more than 80,000 clones, with about 84% occurring only once. V gave up 8 bases and J gave up 8 bases; unmatched junction bases: 9. Germline V CDR1 and CDR2: SGHTA, FQGNSA. The CDR3 covers 14 residues. The sequencing sample was made of peripheral blood. The chain has TRBV7-2 and TRBJ2-2; 9 bases agree with TRBD1. This TCR derives from a woman between 55 and 75 years old with acute or convalescent COVID-19. DNA of the CDR3: TGTGCCAGCGGCATACAGGGGGCGCAAGGGGAGCTGTTTTTT. Encoded protein: CASGIQGAQGELFF.